A selection of T cell receptor beta chains follows, all from one sample in a study of shared clonotypes between healthy human individuals. The method was immunoSEQ multiplex PCR; TCRdb's version includes in-frame clones alone and lacks a portion of them. This sample has about a million clones; about 75% occur once, and the top ten carry around 1.5%. Sequencing input: memory CD4+ T cells sorted from blood. Receptors were obtained from a man younger than 35 in good health. CDR3s include the opening cysteine and the closing phenylalanine or tryptophan. D genes are given only for firm matches.

>TRBV10-2|NA|TRBJ2-1|17
TGCGCCAGCAGTGGGGGCGGCCTAGCGCTTACCTACAATGAGCAGTTCTTC
CASSGGGLALTYNEQFF
>TRBV19|NA|TRBJ2-2|14
TGTGCCAGTATAGAGAGTTCGAACACCGGGGAGCTGTTTTTT
CASIESSNTGELFF
>TRBV19|NA|TRBJ1-6|14
TGTGCCAGTAGACTAGAAGAGACATCTTCACCCCTCCACTTT
CASRLEETSSPLHF
>TRBV7-8|NA|TRBJ2-5|11
TGTGCCAGCAGCCCGAAAGAGACCCAGTACTTC
CASSPKETQYF
>TRBV4-3|TRBD2|TRBJ2-2|16
TGCGCCAGCAGCCAGGTAGCGGGAGGAGACACCGGGGAGCTGTTTTTT
CASSQVAGGDTGELFF
>TRBV30|NA|TRBJ2-7|12
TGTGCCTGGATAGTACCCTCCTACGAGCAGTACTTC
CAWIVPSYEQYF
>TRBV5-1|NA|TRBJ2-5|11
TGCGCCAGCACCGAGCGAGAGACCCAGTACTTC
CASTERETQYF
>TRBV10-3|TRBD1|TRBJ2-3|16
TGTGCCATCAGTGAGTCGGGACAGCTCCGCACAGATACGCAGTATTTT
CAISESGQLRTDTQYF
>TRBV5-1|NA|TRBJ2-7|16
TGCGCCAGCAGCTTCACTGGAGGGGGACAGCTAGAGAAGCAGTACTTC
CASSFTGGGQLEKQYF
>TRBV19|NA|TRBJ2-7|14
TGTGCCAGTAAATGGACAAATGGGCCCTACGAGCAGTACTTC
CASKWTNGPYEQYF